This record covers a single TCR beta chain. The germline gene is not matched at one end of the junction; a read error may be the cause. TCRdb keeps only in-frame clones here, not all; method: immunoSEQ multiplex PCR. The sample contains roughly 250,000 clones, approximately 85% of which appear only once. This sample stems from a study of blood T cell repertoires in COVID-19. Germline CDR1 reads SSHAT; CDR2 reads FNYEAQ (reference sequence). The CDR3 totals 15 residues. The gene calls are TRBV7-7 and TRBJ1-6; 7 bases line up with TRBD1. The sequence derives from a woman aged 45-60 years who had recovered from COVID-19. Input material: PBMCs or T cells enriched from blood (not recorded which). The CDR3 sequence: CASSLDRAYNSPLHF. CDR3 DNA: TGTGCTAGCAGCTTAGACAGGGCCTATAATTCACCCCTCCACTTT.